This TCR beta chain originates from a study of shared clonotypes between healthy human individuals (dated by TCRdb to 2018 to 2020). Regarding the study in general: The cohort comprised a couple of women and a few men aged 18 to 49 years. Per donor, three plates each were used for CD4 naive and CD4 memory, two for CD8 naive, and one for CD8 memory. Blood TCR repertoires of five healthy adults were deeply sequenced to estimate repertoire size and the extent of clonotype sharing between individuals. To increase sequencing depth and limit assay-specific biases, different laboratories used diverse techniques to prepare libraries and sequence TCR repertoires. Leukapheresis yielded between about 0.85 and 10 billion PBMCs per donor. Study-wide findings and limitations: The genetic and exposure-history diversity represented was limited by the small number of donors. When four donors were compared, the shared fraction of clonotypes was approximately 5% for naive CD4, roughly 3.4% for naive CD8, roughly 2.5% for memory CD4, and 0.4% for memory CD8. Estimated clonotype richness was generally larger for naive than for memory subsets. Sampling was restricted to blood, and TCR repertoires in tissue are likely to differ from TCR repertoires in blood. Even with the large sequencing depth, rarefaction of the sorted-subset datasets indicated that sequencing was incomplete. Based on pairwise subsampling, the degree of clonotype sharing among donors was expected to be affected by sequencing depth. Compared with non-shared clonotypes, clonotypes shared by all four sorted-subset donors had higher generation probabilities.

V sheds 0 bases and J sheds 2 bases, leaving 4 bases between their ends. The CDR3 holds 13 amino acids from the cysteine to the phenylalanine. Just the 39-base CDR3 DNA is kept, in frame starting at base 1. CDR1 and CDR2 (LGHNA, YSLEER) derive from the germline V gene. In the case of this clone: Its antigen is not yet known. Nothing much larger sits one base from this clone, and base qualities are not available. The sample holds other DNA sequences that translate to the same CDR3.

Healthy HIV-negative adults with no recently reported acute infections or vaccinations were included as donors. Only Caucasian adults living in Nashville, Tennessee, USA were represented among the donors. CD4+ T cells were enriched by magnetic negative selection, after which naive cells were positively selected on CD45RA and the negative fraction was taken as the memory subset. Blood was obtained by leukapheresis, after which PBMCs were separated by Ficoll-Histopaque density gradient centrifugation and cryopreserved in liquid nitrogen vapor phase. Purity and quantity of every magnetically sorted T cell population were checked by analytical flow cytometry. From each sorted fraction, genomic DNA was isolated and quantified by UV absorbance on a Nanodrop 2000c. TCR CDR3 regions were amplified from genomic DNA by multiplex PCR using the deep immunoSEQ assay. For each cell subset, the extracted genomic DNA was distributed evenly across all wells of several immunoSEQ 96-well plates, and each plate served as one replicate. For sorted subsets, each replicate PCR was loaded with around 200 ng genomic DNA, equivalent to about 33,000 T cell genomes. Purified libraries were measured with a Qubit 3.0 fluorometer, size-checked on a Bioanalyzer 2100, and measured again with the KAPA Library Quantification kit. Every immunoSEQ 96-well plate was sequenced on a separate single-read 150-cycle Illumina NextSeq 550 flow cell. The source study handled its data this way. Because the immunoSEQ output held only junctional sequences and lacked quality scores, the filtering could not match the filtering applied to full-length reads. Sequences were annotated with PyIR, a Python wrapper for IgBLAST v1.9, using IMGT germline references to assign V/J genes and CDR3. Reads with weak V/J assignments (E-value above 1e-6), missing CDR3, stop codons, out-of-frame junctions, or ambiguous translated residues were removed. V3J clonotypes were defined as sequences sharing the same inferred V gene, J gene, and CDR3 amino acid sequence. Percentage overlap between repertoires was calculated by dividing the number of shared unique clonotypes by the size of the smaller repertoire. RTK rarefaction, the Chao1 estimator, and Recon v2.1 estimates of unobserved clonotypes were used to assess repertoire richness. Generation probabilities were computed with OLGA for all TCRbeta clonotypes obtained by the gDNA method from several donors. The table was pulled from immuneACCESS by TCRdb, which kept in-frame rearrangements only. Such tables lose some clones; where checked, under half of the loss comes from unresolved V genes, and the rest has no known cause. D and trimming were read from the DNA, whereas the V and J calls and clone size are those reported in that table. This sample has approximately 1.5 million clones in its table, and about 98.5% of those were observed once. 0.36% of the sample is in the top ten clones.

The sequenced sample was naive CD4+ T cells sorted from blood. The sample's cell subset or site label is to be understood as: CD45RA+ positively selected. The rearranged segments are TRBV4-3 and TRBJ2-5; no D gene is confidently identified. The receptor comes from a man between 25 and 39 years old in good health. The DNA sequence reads TGCGCCAGCAGCCAAGACTTACAAGAGACCCAGTACTTC. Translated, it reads CASSQDLQETQYF.